One and the same sample provided the 32 T cell receptor beta chains below, sequenced in a study of siplizumab effects on memory and regulatory T cells. Repertoires were generated with immunoSEQ multiplex PCR, while TCRdb's copy carries only in-frame clones and drops some. The profile covers about 57,000 clones, with around 78% appearing a single time and approximately 3.8% taken by the ten largest. Sequences were obtained from memory CD4+ T cells sorted from blood. Every receptor here comes from a human donor in good health.

The rearrangement uses TRBV21-1 and TRBJ2-3. TRBV21-1 is a pseudogene locus. The CDR3 runs 14 residues. The CDR3 region has the DNA TGTGCCAGCAGCACGACCGTGAGCACAGATACGCAGTATTTT. It is translated as CASSTTVSTDTQYF.

The chain is built from TRBV19 and TRBJ2-3; D perhaps matches TRBD1 (6 bases). The germline V gene has CDR1 LNHDA and CDR2 SQIVND (reference sequence). The CDR3 is 13 residues long. The CDR3 protein is CASREGVTDTQYF. CDR3 in DNA: TGTGCTTCGCGCGAGGGGGTCACAGATACGCAGTATTTT. Combining the CDR3 with reference TRBV19 and TRBJ2-3 gives the whole variable domain DGGITQSPKYLFRKEGQNVTLSCEQNLNHDAMYWYRQDPGQGLRLIYYSQIVNDFQKGDIAEGYSVSREKKESFPLTVTSAQKNPTAFYLCASREGVTDTQYFGPGTRLTVL.

This chain links TRBV11-2 with TRBJ2-3; 8 nucleotides agree with TRBD1. CDR3 length: 14 residues. V trimming: 3 bases; J trimming: 4 bases; junction bases outside the gene matches: 3. Germline values: CDR1 SGHAT, CDR2 FQNNGV. The CDR3, as DNA: TGTGCCAGCAGCTTGAGGACAGGGCCAGATACGCAGTATTTT. It specifies CASSLRTGPDTQYF.

This clone was seen more than once but under ten times. The J gene is TRBJ1-2, the V gene TRBV5-1, with TRBD1 matching over 7 bases. The CDR3 consists of 14 residues. The junction had 4 bases not matched to a gene; V was cut back by 3 bases and J by 2 bases. Germline-derived CDR1 and CDR2 are SGHRS and YFSETQ. CDR3 sequence (DNA): TGCGCCAGCAGCTCCTCGACAGGGAACTATGGCTACACCTTC. Translating gives CASSSSTGNYGYTF.

The chain is built from TRBV6-6 and TRBJ1-4, with D uncertain. The V end lost 6 bases, the J end lost 8 bases, and 10 bases lay between the germline ends. Germline CDR1 is MNHNY and CDR2 is SVGAGI (reference sequence). This CDR3 comprises 12 residues. The CDR3 sequence is CASRTMGEKLFF. DNA for the CDR3: TGTGCCAGCAGAACTATGGGAGAAAAACTGTTTTTT.

The chain employs TRBV5-4 and TRBJ2-1, with TRBD1 matching over 10 bases. Germline loops: CDR1 SGHNT, CDR2 YYREEE (reference sequence). The CDR3 consists of 15 residues. Trimming at V came to 5 bases and at J to 3 bases, leaving 5 bases not matched to a gene. In DNA form, the CDR3 reads TGTGCCAGCAGTTATGGGGACAGGGGCTACAATGAGCAGTTCTTC. Protein: CASSYGDRGYNEQFF.

V and J are TRBV29-1 and TRBJ1-2, with TRBD1 matching 9 bases. The V segment lost 8 bases and the J segment 8 bases; nucleotides outside the gene matches: 18. This CDR3 comprises 15 residues. From germline, CDR1 is SQVTM and CDR2 ANQGSEA. The CDR3 sequence is CSYKKGTGGEFGYTF. The DNA for the CDR3 is TGCAGCTACAAAAAGGGCACAGGGGGCGAGTTCGGCTACACCTTC.

This chain uses TRBV15 with TRBJ2-1; D call uncertain. The CDR3 runs to 14 residues. CDR1 and CDR2 from the germline V gene are LNHNV and YYDKDF (reference sequence). V was clipped by 0 bases and J by 8 bases, with 11 bases between them. This CDR3 is CATSRDDPRYEQFF. CDR3 nucleotides: TGTGCCACCAGCAGAGATGACCCCCGCTATGAGCAGTTCTTC.

The chain has TRBV7-2 and TRBJ2-7; maybe TRBD1 (6 bases). CDR1 SGHTA and CDR2 FQGNSA come from the germline V gene. V was shortened by 3 bases and J by 2 bases, with 14 bases between the two germline ends. This CDR3 region has 15 residues. The CDR3: CASSFRVAGAYEQYF. For the CDR3, the DNA is TGTGCCAGCAGCTTTAGGGTGGCAGGGGCCTACGAGCAGTACTTC.

The chain uses TRBV2 and TRBJ2-2; TRBD2 agrees at 7 bases. CDR3 size: 16 residues. Germline CDR1 and CDR2: SNHLY and FYNNEI. With V trimmed by 2 bases and J by 3 bases, 6 bases remained unmatched. The CDR3 DNA reads as TGTGCCAGCAGTGAAAGAGCCGGGGGGTACACCGGGGAGCTGTTTTTT. Protein sequence: CASSERAGGYTGELFF.

The V and J genes are TRBV4-1 and TRBJ1-2; 11 bases line up with TRBD1. Germline CDR1 is MGHRA and CDR2 is YSYEKL. The CDR3 has 14 amino acids. J was trimmed by 2 bases and V by 4 bases; bases with no gene match: 0. The CDR3 reads CASSRDRGNYGYTF. CDR3 in DNA: TGCGCCAGCAGCCGGGACAGGGGGAACTATGGCTACACCTTC.

The chain carries TRBV6-1 and TRBJ2-7, with TRBD2 matching over 11 bases. Trimming removed 1 base from V and 4 bases from J; junction bases left unmatched: 3. Germline values: CDR1 MNHNS, CDR2 SASEGT. The CDR3 sequence is 15 residues long. The CDR3: CASSEGASGGYEQYF. CDR3 in DNA: TGTGCCAGCAGTGAAGGGGCTAGCGGGGGGTACGAGCAGTACTTC.

The chain uses TRBV12-5 and TRBJ1-5, with 7 bases identical to TRBD1. Trimming took 6 bases from V and 11 from J; bases not matched to a gene: 7. The CDR3 consists of 12 residues. Germline values: CDR1 LGHNT, CDR2 FRNRAP. CDR3 DNA sequence: TGTGCTAGTGGGGGGGACAGCACAGCCCAGCATTTT. Protein product: CASGGDSTAQHF.

This clone was seen more than once but under ten times. The rearrangement uses TRBV5-4 and TRBJ2-3; no firm D call. With 2 bases removed from V and 10 bases from J, the gap between germline ends came to 11 bases. The CDR3 is 12 amino acids. CDR1 SGHNT and CDR2 YYREEE come from the germline V gene (reference sequence). The CDR3 bases are TGTGCCAGCAGCTTCCCTGAGCAGGCGCAGTATTTT. Translating it yields CASSFPEQAQYF.

This clone was detected once. Here the CDR3 reads CSVPTGAGDTQYF. Written as DNA, the CDR3 is TGCAGCGTCCCGACAGGGGCCGGGGATACGCAGTATTTT. V usage is TRBV29-1 and J usage is TRBJ2-3; 8 bases line up with TRBD1. This CDR3 region has 13 residues. Germline-derived CDR1 and CDR2 are SQVTM and ANQGSEA. V dropped 6 bases and J dropped 6; count of bases not matched to a gene: 8.

The chain links TRBV6-6 to TRBJ2-7; D is undetermined. The V gene's germline CDR1 is MNHNY and CDR2 SVGAGI (reference sequence). Trimming pared 0 bases from V and 0 bases from J, leaving 6 bases between. The CDR3 runs 14 residues. CDR3 bases: TGTGCCAGCAGTTACTCAAGTGTCTCCTACGAGCAGTACTTC. It encodes CASSYSSVSYEQYF.

The rearrangement uses TRBV10-3 and TRBJ2-5; TRBD2 matches at 11 bases. The germline CDR1 and CDR2 sequences are ENHRY and SYGVKD. The CDR3 extends over 16 amino acids. The V gene end was trimmed by 2 bases and the J gene end by 5 bases; junction bases not matched to a gene: 7. CDR3 nucleotide sequence: TGTGCCATCAGTGAGGGTAGCGGGAGGGGGATCGAGACCCAGTACTTC. Amino acids: CAISEGSGRGIETQYF.

The chain joins TRBV4-2 to TRBJ2-2, with TRBD2 matching 7 bases. The J segment lost 3 bases and the V segment lost 6 bases, leaving 7 bases of the junction unmatched. In germline, CDR1 is LGHNA, CDR2 YNFKEQ. This CDR3 has 15 residues. The CDR3 loop is CASSTASGDTGELFF. In nucleotides, the CDR3 is TGTGCCAGCAGTACAGCTAGCGGTGACACCGGGGAGCTGTTTTTT.

The rearrangement joins TRBV4-2 to TRBJ1-2; 9 bases align to TRBD1. The CDR3 is made up of 15 amino acids. Germline lookup yields CDR1 LGHNA and CDR2 YNFKEQ. V shed 0 bases, J shed 2 bases, and the junction held 1 base outside the gene matches. CDR3 protein: CASSQETGGNYGYTF. The DNA of the CDR3 is TGTGCCAGCAGCCAAGAAACAGGGGGCAACTATGGCTACACCTTC.

This clone was recorded once. This chain joins TRBV23-1 and TRBJ2-5; TRBD2 agrees at 8 bases. TRBV23-1 has ORF status, its function being uncertain. The CDR3 loop spans 17 amino acids. Germline trimming cut 1 base from V and 2 bases from J; bases unmatched to any gene: 9. The CDR3 region is CASSQWDGGAQQETQYF. DNA for the CDR3: TGCGCCAGCAGTCAATGGGACGGGGGGGCGCAGCAAGAGACCCAGTACTTC.

The chain couples TRBV4-1 to TRBJ2-1, with TRBD1 as a possible D gene (5 bases). Between the trimmed V and J ends, which lost 1 base and 4 bases, there was a span of 11 bases. This CDR3 has 15 amino acids. Germline values: CDR1 MGHRA, CDR2 YSYEKL. CDR3 nucleotides: TGCGCCAGCAGCCAAGTTGTGACAGCTTACAATGAGCAGTTCTTC. This codes for CASSQVVTAYNEQFF.

The rearrangement joins TRBV18 to TRBJ2-1; the D gene is possibly TRBD1 (5 bases). The CDR3 is 16 residues long. Germline assignment: CDR1 KGHSH and CDR2 LQKENI. V dropped 0 bases and J dropped 0 bases, with 9 bases sitting between them. The CDR3 sequence is CASSPPRQSSYNEQFF. The CDR3, as DNA: TGTGCCAGCTCACCACCGAGACAGAGCTCCTACAATGAGCAGTTCTTC. The full variable domain, completed using reference TRBV18 and TRBJ2-1, is NAGVMQNPRHLVRRRGQEARLRCSPMKGHSHVYWYRQLPEEGLKFMVYLQKENIIDESGMPKERFSAEFPKEGPSILRIQQVVRGDSAAYFCASSPPRQSSYNEQFFGPGTRLTVL.

The genes are TRBV11-2 and TRBJ2-2; D is unresolved. Germline loops: CDR1 SGHAT, CDR2 FQNNGV. This CDR3 contains 14 residues. V gave up 3 bases and J gave up 1 base, with 6 bases separating them. As DNA, the CDR3 is TGTGCCAGCAGCTTTTCCCTGAACACCGGGGAGCTGTTTTTT. Protein product: CASSFSLNTGELFF.

V is TRBV28 and J is TRBJ1-2; 8 positions agree with TRBD1. Germline V gene data show CDR1 as MDHEN and CDR2 as SYDVKM. This CDR3 is built from 15 residues. V was clipped by 3 bases and J by 4 bases; unmatched bases: 7. As DNA, the CDR3 is TGTGCCAGCAGTTTGACAGGGGCCGGGGGCTATGGCTACACCTTC. Its protein is CASSLTGAGGYGYTF.

CDR3 DNA sequence: TGTGCCAGCGCCACCGGGGGAAATACGCAGTATTTT. Its translation: CASATGGNTQYF. The chain recombines TRBV2 with TRBJ2-3; TRBD2 might be the D (6 bases). This CDR3 spans 12 amino acids. Germline V gene lookup returns CDR1 SNHLY and CDR2 FYNNEI. Trimming removed 8 bases at V and 7 bases at J, with 13 bases between.

J is TRBJ1-3 and V is TRBV14; a weak D match, TRBD1 (6 bases). This CDR3 contains 14 residues. The germline V and J ends were trimmed by 2 bases and 4 bases, with 9 bases remaining between them. Germline V gives CDR1 SGHDN, CDR2 FVKESK. The CDR3 coding sequence is TGTGCCAGCAGCCAACAGGGGACCGGAAACACCATATATTTT. Protein sequence: CASSQQGTGNTIYF.

The chain employs TRBV29-1 and TRBJ2-5; perhaps D is TRBD1 or TRBD2 (5 bases each). Germline V CDR1 and CDR2: SQVTM, ANQGSEA. The V gene lost 1 base and the J gene lost 4 bases, with 13 bases spanning the gap. This CDR3 region has 14 residues. The CDR3 here is CSVEGGWGGETQYF. In DNA, the CDR3 is TGCAGCGTTGAAGGGGGGTGGGGCGGAGAGACCCAGTACTTC. Full variable domain (outside the CDR3, taken from reference TRBV29-1 and TRBJ2-5): SAVISQKPSRDICQRGTSLTIQCQVDSQVTMMFWYRQQPGQSLTLIATANQGSEATYESGFVIDKFPISRPNLTFSTLTVSNMSPEDSSIYLCSVEGGWGGETQYFGPGTRLLVL.

This clone was seen only a few times. This chain uses TRBV4-1 with TRBJ1-2; 8 bases align to TRBD1. Trimming removed 0 bases from V and 5 bases from J; junction bases left unmatched: 8. This CDR3 is built from 16 residues. The V gene's germline CDR1 is MGHRA and CDR2 YSYEKL. The CDR3 region is CASSQEGRQGRYGYTF. Here the CDR3 DNA reads TGCGCCAGCAGCCAAGAAGGTCGACAGGGGAGGTATGGCTACACCTTC.

The rearrangement uses TRBV4-2 and TRBJ2-5; D possibly uses TRBD1 or TRBD2 (5 bases each). The CDR3 contains 16 residues. The ends were cut back, 0 bases at V and 5 bases at J, with 16 bases in the middle. From germline, CDR1 is LGHNA and CDR2 YNFKEQ. The CDR3 sequence: CASSQDRGVSEETQYF. CDR3 DNA: TGTGCCAGCAGCCAAGATCGGGGCGTGTCTGAGGAGACCCAGTACTTC.

In this sample, this clone turned up a few times. The V call is TRBV19, the J call TRBJ1-4; 12 bases line up with TRBD1. The CDR3 extends over 16 amino acids. V was pared by 5 bases and J by 8 bases, with 9 bases of the junction left unmatched. Germline CDR1 is LNHDA and CDR2 is SQIVND (reference sequence). The chain's CDR3 is CASSRPTGQGAEKLFF. The CDR3 DNA is TGTGCCAGTAGTCGTCCCACGGGACAGGGGGCCGAAAAACTGTTTTTT.

The chain uses TRBV5-4 and TRBJ1-6; D is undetermined. V lost 2 bases, J lost 7 bases, and 10 bases lay in between. CDR3 length: 14 residues. The germline V gene has CDR1 SGHNT and CDR2 YYREEE (reference sequence). The CDR3 sequence: CASSFKERNSPLHF. The DNA of the CDR3 is TGTGCCAGCAGCTTTAAAGAGAGGAATTCACCCCTCCACTTT. The variable domain in full, with the rest retrieved from reference TRBV5-4 and TRBJ1-6, is ETGVTQSPTHLIKTRGQQVTLRCSSQSGHNTVSWYQQALGQGPQFIFQYYREEENGRGNFPPRFSGLQFPNYSSELNVNALELDDSALYLCASSFKERNSPLHFGNGTRLTVT.

This clone was observed a few times. The chain links TRBV19 to TRBJ1-5; TRBD1 matches at 12 bases. The CDR3 extends over 14 amino acids. The V and J ends lost 6 bases and 6 bases, in that order; junction bases with no gene match: 3. The germline V gene has CDR1 LNHDA and CDR2 SQIVND (reference sequence). The CDR3 nucleotides are TGTGCCAGTAGCGGGACAGGGGGCGGTCAGCCCCAGCATTTT. As protein: CASSGTGGGQPQHF.